This T cell receptor beta chain was sequenced for a study of shared clonotypes between healthy human individuals. Findings of the study overall: Donor clonotype sharing was expected to depend on sequencing depth.

Assay: immunoSEQ multiplex PCR; the TCRdb copy retains only in-frame clones and omits some. The table lists hundreds of thousands of clones, 76% of them singletons. The V end was cut by 6 bases, the J end by 3 bases, with 15 bases between. There are 15 residues in the CDR3. The germline gives CDR1 MNHEY, CDR2 SMNVEV (reference sequence). Details on this clone: No antigen is known for it.

The rearrangement uses TRBV27 and TRBJ1-5; D is perhaps TRBD1 (5 bases). The sequence derives from a woman aged 40 to 55 in good health. Some clones in this sample may be carry-over from other donors' samples. Sequencing was carried out using PBMCs. In nucleotides, the CDR3 is TGTGCCAGCAGGAGGAAGGACAAACCCAATCAGCCCCAGCATTTT. Translated, it gives CASRRKDKPNQPQHF.